What follows are 30 T cell receptor beta chains derived from one specimen sequenced in a study of blood T cell repertoires in COVID-19. Only in-frame clones appear in the TCRdb table, and some are missing; sequencing was by immunoSEQ multiplex PCR. In the table there are about 260,000 clones, approximately 85% of which are singletons. The sequencing sample was made of peripheral blood. The receptors were sampled from a human donor in a cohort sampled during active COVID-19.

The chain combines TRBV7-9 with TRBJ2-7; 14 bases agree with TRBD2. This CDR3 contains 16 residues. V lost 0 bases to trimming and J lost 6 bases; unmatched junction nucleotides: 4. Germline values: CDR1 SEHNR, CDR2 FQNEAQ (reference sequence). This chain's CDR3 is CASSLAKGLAGAEQYF. Written as DNA, the CDR3 is TGTGCCAGCAGCTTAGCGAAGGGACTAGCGGGAGCCGAGCAGTACTTC.

The chain is built from TRBV19 and TRBJ2-7; tentatively, D is TRBD2 (5 bases). The CDR3 has 14 amino acids. V dropped 1 base and J dropped 3 bases, with 10 bases sitting between them. CDR1 and CDR2 from the germline V gene are LNHDA and SQIVND (reference sequence). CDR3 sequence: CASSIGYRGYEQYF. CDR3 DNA: TGTGCCAGTAGTATAGGATACCGGGGCTACGAGCAGTACTTC.

The rearrangement links TRBV6-1 to TRBJ2-3, with D perhaps matching TRBD2 (6 bases). There are 17 residues in the CDR3. Per the germline V gene, CDR1 is MNHNS and CDR2 is SASEGT. V was pared by 1 base and J by 10 bases, with 24 bases between. The CDR3 here is CASSEEGPSERIRAQYF. The DNA for the CDR3 is TGTGCCAGCAGTGAAGAAGGGCCTAGCGAACGCATCCGGGCGCAGTATTTT.

The chain joins TRBV5-1 to TRBJ1-4; a weak D match, TRBD1 (5 bases). CDR1 and CDR2 from the germline V gene are SGHRS and YFSETQ. V was shortened by 4 bases and J by 0 bases, with 7 bases between the two germline ends. The CDR3 contains 14 residues. The DNA of the CDR3 is TGCGCCAGCAGCGTGACAGCAACTAATGAAAAACTGTTTTTT. This codes for CASSVTATNEKLFF.

CDR3 coding DNA: TGCGCCAGCAGCTTGTACGGGAGTACTACGGGTACGCAGTATTTT. This codes for CASSLYGSTTGTQYF. This sequence joins TRBV5-1 and TRBJ2-3; D is perhaps TRBD2 (6 bases). The CDR3 runs 15 residues. Germline loops: CDR1 SGHRS, CDR2 YFSETQ. V was pared by 1 base and J by 8 bases, with 17 bases between.

The chain combines TRBV19 with TRBJ2-5; 10 bases map to TRBD1. The CDR3 loop spans 17 amino acids. The germline CDR1 and CDR2 sequences are LNHDA and SQIVND (reference sequence). V shed 6 bases and J 5 bases; nucleotides not matched to a gene: 15. The CDR3 is CASSRGLVAGQGETQYF. The CDR3 nucleotides read TGTGCCAGTAGCCGTGGGTTAGTTGCGGGACAGGGGGAGACCCAGTACTTC.

The chain combines TRBV5-1 with TRBJ2-5; the D gene is possibly TRBD2 (6 bases). Between the trimmed V and J ends, which lost 2 bases and 4 bases, there was a span of 15 bases. Germline CDR1 SGHRS, CDR2 YFSETQ. The CDR3 is 15 amino acids. The CDR3 DNA reads as TGCGCCAGCAGCTTTTGGGGCCCCGGGGGAGAGACCCAGTACTTC. Amino acids: CASSFWGPGGETQYF.

The rearrangement uses TRBV2 and TRBJ2-7; perhaps TRBD2 as D (6 bases). V shed 3 bases and J shed 7 bases, with 19 bases lying between them. The CDR3 runs to 15 residues. CDR1 and CDR2 (germline): SNHLY, FYNNEI. The CDR3: CASSDQTFSGGEQYF. In DNA form, the CDR3 reads TGTGCCAGCAGTGATCAAACTTTCAGTGGGGGGGAGCAGTACTTC.

The chain uses TRBV5-1 and TRBJ1-5; D ambiguous. Between the trimmed V and J ends, which lost 4 bases and 0 bases, there was a span of 17 bases. The CDR3 extends over 17 amino acids. Germline loops: CDR1 SGHRS, CDR2 YFSETQ. The CDR3 region has the DNA TGCGCCAGCAGCCGGACCCCGACGGACTATAGCAATCAGCCCCAGCATTTT. It codes for CASSRTPTDYSNQPQHF.

V usage is TRBV6-1 and J usage is TRBJ2-7; 10 positions agree with TRBD1. CDR1 is MNHNS and CDR2 is SASEGT in the germline V gene. The CDR3 has 14 residues. The trim removed 3 bases at V and 5 bases at J, leaving 4 bases unmatched. The CDR3 coding sequence is TGTGCCAGCAGTGACCGGGACAGGGGCCACGAGCAGTACTTC. Translation gives CASSDRDRGHEQYF.

The V and J genes are TRBV27 and TRBJ1-6, with D uncertain. V lost 3 bases and J lost 11, with 8 bases in between. CDR3 length: 12 amino acids. In germline, CDR1 is MNHEY, CDR2 SMNVEV (reference sequence). The DNA for the CDR3 is TGTGCCAGCAGTTTCCCATCGGCACCCCTCCACTTT. Translation gives CASSFPSAPLHF.

This rearrangement joins TRBV4-2 to TRBJ2-7, with 8 nucleotides matching TRBD2. In germline, CDR1 is LGHNA, CDR2 YNFKEQ. The CDR3 is 15 residues long. J lost 2 bases, V lost 4 bases, and 7 bases had no gene match. The CDR3 loop reads CASSRQRENPYEQYF. In DNA form, the CDR3 reads TGTGCCAGCAGCCGACAGCGGGAGAACCCCTACGAGCAGTACTTC.

V gene TRBV5-8 combines with J gene TRBJ2-7; the match to TRBD1 covers 7 bases. CDR1 and CDR2 from the germline V gene are SGHTS and YDEGEE. This CDR3 spans 15 amino acids. J was trimmed by 3 bases and V by 4 bases; bases with no gene match: 10. The CDR3 sequence: CASSAPHRGNYEQYF. In DNA, the CDR3 is TGTGCCAGCAGCGCCCCCCACAGGGGCAACTACGAGCAGTACTTC.

J is TRBJ2-7 and V is TRBV14; D perhaps matches TRBD2 (6 bases). CDR3 length: 13 amino acids. Deletions cut 0 bases from V and 12 bases from J, with 15 bases between. CDR1 and CDR2 from the germline V gene are SGHDN and FVKESK. The CDR3 nucleotides are TGTGCCAGCAGCCAAGATCTTGAAGGGAGGCGGTACTTC. Translating gives CASSQDLEGRRYF.

V usage is TRBV7-9 and J usage is TRBJ1-6; the D is unclear. Germline values: CDR1 SEHNR, CDR2 FQNEAQ (reference sequence). Trimming shortened V by 1 base and J by 10 bases, and 11 bases separated the two germline ends. The CDR3 runs to 14 residues. The CDR3 loop reads CASSLGFRGSPLHF. CDR3 bases: TGTGCCAGCAGCTTAGGTTTCCGGGGATCACCCCTCCACTTT.

The chain links TRBV10-3 to TRBJ2-7; D is uncertain. V lost 0 bases to trimming and J lost 6 bases, with 15 bases between them. The CDR3 is 15 residues long. Germline CDR1 and CDR2: ENHRY and SYGVKD. The CDR3 DNA reads as TGTGCCATCAGTGAGTCAGCAGCCGCGGCAGCCGAGCAGTACTTC. Protein sequence: CAISESAAAAAEQYF.

The genes are TRBV18 and TRBJ2-7; tentatively, D is TRBD1 (6 bases). The germline gives CDR1 KGHSH, CDR2 LQKENI. Trimming cost V 6 bases and J 6 bases, with 15 bases left between them. CDR3 length: 13 residues. The CDR3 spells CASSYNRVGEQYF. In nucleotides, the CDR3 is TGTGCCAGCTCCTACAACAGGGTAGGCGAGCAGTACTTC.

This chain links TRBV7-2 with TRBJ1-1, with TRBD1 as a possible D gene (6 bases). Germline lookup yields CDR1 SGHTA and CDR2 FQGNSA. V was cut by 5 bases and J by 8 bases, with 6 bases left in between. This CDR3 region has 10 residues. DNA of the CDR3: TGTGCCAGCAGCGGGACAGAAGCTTTCTTT. Its protein is CASSGTEAFF.

The chain links TRBV30 to TRBJ1-1; no definite D call. This CDR3 has 13 amino acids. The germline CDR1 and CDR2 sequences are GTSNPN and SVGIG (reference sequence). Trimming took off 4 bases at V and 1 base at J, with 10 bases between the two ends. CDR3 in DNA: TGTGCCTGGACCATTGGGCCGAACACTGAAGCTTTCTTT. Translated, it gives CAWTIGPNTEAFF.

The rearrangement joins TRBV19 to TRBJ1-2, with TRBD1 identical over 9 bases. Unmatched junction bases numbered 7, after V lost 6 bases and J lost 5 bases. The CDR3 sequence is 14 residues long. Germline CDR1 is LNHDA and CDR2 is SQIVND (reference sequence). CDR3 sequence: CASRETGTGYGYTF. Here the CDR3 DNA reads TGTGCCAGTAGGGAGACCGGGACAGGGTATGGCTACACCTTC.

DNA for the CDR3: TGTGCCACCCGATCTGGCGGGAAGGTTTACGAGCAGTACTTC. Amino acids: CATRSGGKVYEQYF. The V call is TRBV11-2, the J call TRBJ2-7, with D perhaps TRBD2 (6 bases). The CDR3 contains 14 residues. Trimming cost V 10 bases and J 4 bases, with 20 bases left between them. Germline V gene sequence: CDR1 SGHAT, CDR2 FQNNGV.

This clone was seen only a few times. The V call is TRBV20-1, the J call TRBJ1-2; no definite D call. This CDR3 spans 14 amino acids. Trimming removed 3 bases at V and 0 bases at J, with 11 bases between. Germline V gene data show CDR1 as DFQATT and CDR2 as SNEGSKA (reference sequence). This CDR3 reads CSASPALANYGYTF. The CDR3 nucleotides are TGCAGTGCTAGTCCGGCTCTAGCTAACTATGGCTACACCTTC.

V and J are TRBV10-3 and TRBJ2-5; a weak D match, TRBD2 (6 bases). V gave up 8 bases and J gave up 4 bases, with 17 bases separating them. CDR1 ENHRY and CDR2 SYGVKD come from the germline V gene. This CDR3 comprises 14 residues. CDR3 sequence: CAISLGGGGETQYF. The CDR3 nucleotides are TGTGCCATCTCCTTGGGGGGAGGCGGAGAGACCCAGTACTTC.

This chain connects TRBV19 to TRBJ2-3, with unresolved D. Looked up from germline, CDR1 is LNHDA and CDR2 is SQIVND (reference sequence). The ends were cut back, 6 bases at V and 0 bases at J, with 7 bases in the middle. CDR3 size: 13 residues. The CDR3 DNA sequence: TGTGCCAGTAGGCTACCCAGCACAGATACGCAGTATTTT. This translates into CASRLPSTDTQYF.

V gene TRBV27 combines with J gene TRBJ1-1, with 7 bases matching TRBD1. Trimming removed 4 bases from V and 1 base from J; junction bases left unmatched: 3. Per the germline V gene, CDR1 is MNHEY and CDR2 is SMNVEV (reference sequence). The length of the CDR3 is 14 residues. The CDR3 reads CASSYRGRNTEAFF. The CDR3 DNA reads as TGTGCCAGCAGTTACAGGGGTCGGAACACTGAAGCTTTCTTT.

The chain couples TRBV9 to TRBJ1-2, with D tentatively TRBD1 (6 bases). CDR1 is SGDLS and CDR2 is YYNGEE in the germline V gene. This CDR3 has 12 residues. Trimming took off 5 bases at V and 6 bases at J, with 11 bases between the two ends. The CDR3 region has the DNA TGTGCCAGCAGTCCAGGGGTGGATGGCTACACCTTC. Translation: CASSPGVDGYTF.

The chain is built from TRBV9 and TRBJ1-6; 11 positions agree with TRBD1. V trimming: 0 bases; J trimming: 12 bases; junction bases outside the gene matches: 5. Germline lookup yields CDR1 SGDLS and CDR2 YYNGEE. This CDR3 is 15 amino acids long. This chain's CDR3 is CASSVAGTGGGPLHF. Here the CDR3 DNA reads TGTGCCAGCAGCGTAGCTGGGACAGGGGGAGGACCCCTCCACTTT. The entire variable domain, with the rest obtained from reference TRBV9 and TRBJ1-6, is as follows: DSGVTQTPKHLITATGQRVTLRCSPRSGDLSVYWYQQSLDQGLQFLIQYYNGEERAKGNILERFSAQQFPDLHSELNLSSLELGDSALYFCASSVAGTGGGPLHFGNGTRLTVT.

This chain joins TRBV19 and TRBJ2-6; 9 bases line up with TRBD2. The CDR3 spans 19 residues. Germline V gene lookup returns CDR1 LNHDA and CDR2 SQIVND (reference sequence). V dropped 4 bases and J dropped 4; count of bases not matched to a gene: 14. CDR3 sequence reads: CASSRVLAGLPGGANVLTF. In nucleotides, the CDR3 is TGTGCCAGTAGTAGAGTACTAGCGGGCTTACCGGGAGGGGCCAACGTCCTGACTTTC.

The chain recombines TRBV7-3 with TRBJ2-2; TRBD2 is a possible D gene (5 bases). V lost 3 bases and J lost 0, with 14 bases in between. There are 17 residues in the CDR3. Germline V CDR1 and CDR2: SGHTA, FQGTGA. As DNA, the CDR3 is TGTGCCAGCAGCTTTCGCCCCGCTAGCCCGAACACCGGGGAGCTGTTTTTT. Protein sequence: CASSFRPASPNTGELFF. Using reference TRBV7-3 and TRBJ2-2 for the parts outside the CDR3, the full variable domain is GAGVSQTPSNKVTEKGKYVELRCDPISGHTALYWYRQSLGQGPEFLIYFQGTGAADDSGLPNDRFFAVRPEGSVSTLKIQRTERGDSAVYLCASSFRPASPNTGELFFGEGSRLTVL.

CDR3 in DNA: TGTGCCAGCAGCCCTGACAGGAACTATGGCTACACCTTC. It is translated as CASSPDRNYGYTF. The chain recombines TRBV7-9 with TRBJ1-2, with a possible D match to TRBD1 (6 bases). Trimming stripped 5 bases from V and 2 bases from J, with 9 bases between. The CDR3 has 13 residues. Germline CDR1 SEHNR, CDR2 FQNEAQ (reference sequence). The entire variable domain, with the rest obtained from reference TRBV7-9 and TRBJ1-2, is as follows: DTGVSQNPRHKITKRGQNVTFRCDPISEHNRLYWYRQTLGQGPEFLTYFQNEAQLEKSRLLSDRFSAERPKGSFSTLEIQRTEQGDSAMYLCASSPDRNYGYTFGSGTRLTVV.